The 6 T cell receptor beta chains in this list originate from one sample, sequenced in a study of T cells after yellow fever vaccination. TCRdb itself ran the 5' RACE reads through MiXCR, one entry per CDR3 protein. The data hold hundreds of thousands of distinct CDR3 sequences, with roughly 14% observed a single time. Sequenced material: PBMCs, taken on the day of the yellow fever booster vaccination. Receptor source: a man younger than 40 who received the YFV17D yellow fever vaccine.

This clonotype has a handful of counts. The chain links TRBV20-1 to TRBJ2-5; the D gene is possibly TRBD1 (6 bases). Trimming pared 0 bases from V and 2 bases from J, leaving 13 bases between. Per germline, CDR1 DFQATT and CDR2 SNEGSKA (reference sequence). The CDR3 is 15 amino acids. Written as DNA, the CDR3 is TGCAGTGCTAGAGATCTAATAGGACAGCAAGAGACCCAGTACTTC. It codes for CSARDLIGQQETQYF.

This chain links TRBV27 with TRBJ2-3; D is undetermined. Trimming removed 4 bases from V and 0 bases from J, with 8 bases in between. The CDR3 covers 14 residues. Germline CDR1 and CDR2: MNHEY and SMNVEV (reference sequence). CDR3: CASSWSPSTDTQYF. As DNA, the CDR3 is TGTGCCAGCAGTTGGAGCCCTAGCACAGATACGCAGTATTTT.

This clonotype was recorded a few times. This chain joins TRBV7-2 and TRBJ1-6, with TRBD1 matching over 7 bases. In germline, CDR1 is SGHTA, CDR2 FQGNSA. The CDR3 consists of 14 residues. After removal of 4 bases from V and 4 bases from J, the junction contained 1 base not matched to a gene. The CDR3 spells CASSSGQYNSPLHF. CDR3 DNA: TGTGCCAGCAGCTCGGGACAGTATAATTCACCCCTCCACTTT.

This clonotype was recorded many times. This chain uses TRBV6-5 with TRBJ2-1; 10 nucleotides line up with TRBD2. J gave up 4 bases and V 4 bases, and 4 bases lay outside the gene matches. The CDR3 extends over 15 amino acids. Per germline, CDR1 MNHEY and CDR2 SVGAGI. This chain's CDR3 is CASSSGLAEYNEQFF. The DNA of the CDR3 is TGTGCCAGCAGTTCAGGACTAGCGGAGTACAATGAGCAGTTCTTC.

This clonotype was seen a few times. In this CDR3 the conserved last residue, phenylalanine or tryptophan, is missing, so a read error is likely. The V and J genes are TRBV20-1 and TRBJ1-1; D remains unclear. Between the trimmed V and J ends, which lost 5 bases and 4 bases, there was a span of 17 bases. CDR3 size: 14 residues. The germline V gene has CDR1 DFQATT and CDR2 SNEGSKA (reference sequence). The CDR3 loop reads CSAPEGRGITEAFC. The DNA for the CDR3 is TGCAGTGCTCCAGAAGGGAGAGGAATCACTGAAGCTTTCTGT.

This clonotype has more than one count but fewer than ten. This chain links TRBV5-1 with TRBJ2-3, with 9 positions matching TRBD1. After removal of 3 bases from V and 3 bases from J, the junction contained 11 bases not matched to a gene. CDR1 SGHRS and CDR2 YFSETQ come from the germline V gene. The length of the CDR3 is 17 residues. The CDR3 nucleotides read TGCGCCAGCAGCTCGGAGGTTGTGACAGGGGGAACAGATACGCAGTATTTT. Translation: CASSSEVVTGGTDTQYF.